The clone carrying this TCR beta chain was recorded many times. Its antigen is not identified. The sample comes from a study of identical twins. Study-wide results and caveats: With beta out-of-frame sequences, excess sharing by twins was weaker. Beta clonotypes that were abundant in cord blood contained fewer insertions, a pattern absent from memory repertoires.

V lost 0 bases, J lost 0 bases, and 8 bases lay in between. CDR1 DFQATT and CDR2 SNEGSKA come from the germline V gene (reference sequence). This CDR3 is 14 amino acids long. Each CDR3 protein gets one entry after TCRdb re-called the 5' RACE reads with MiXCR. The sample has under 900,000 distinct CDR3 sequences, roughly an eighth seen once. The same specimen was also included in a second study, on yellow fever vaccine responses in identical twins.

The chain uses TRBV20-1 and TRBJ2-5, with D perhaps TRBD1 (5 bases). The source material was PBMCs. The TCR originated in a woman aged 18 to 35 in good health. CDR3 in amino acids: CSARDGRDQETQYF. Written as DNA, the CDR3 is TGCAGTGCTAGAGATGGCAGGGACCAAGAGACCCAGTACTTC.